The next 2 T cell receptor beta chains were all read from a single sample in a study of T cells after yellow fever vaccination. MiXCR, applied by TCRdb to the 5' RACE reads, yields one record per CDR3 protein. The sample holds about 85,000 distinct CDR3 sequences, roughly 15% seen once. The specimen comprised CD8+ T cells not binding an NS4B(214-222) dextramer, sorted from PBMCs, sampled roughly 23 days after the first yellow fever vaccination. These receptors were collected from a man aged 18-30 years who received the YFV17D yellow fever vaccine.

This clonotype showed up just a few times. The V call is TRBV6-2 or TRBV6-3, the J call TRBJ2-6, with 7 bases fitting TRBD2. This CDR3 comprises 16 residues. The germline CDR1 and CDR2 sequences are MNHEY and SVGEGT. The V gene end was trimmed by 6 bases and the J gene end by 2 bases; junction bases not matched to a gene: 7. The CDR3 coding sequence is TGTGCCAGCAGCCGCGGGAGCCGACCTGGGGCCAACGTCCTGACTTTC. Translation: CASSRGSRPGANVLTF.

This clonotype was counted only a few times. The genes are TRBV9 and TRBJ2-2; D possibly corresponds to TRBD2 (5 bases). The germline gives CDR1 SGDLS, CDR2 YYNGEE. Trimming removed 4 bases from V and 5 bases from J, with 12 bases in between. The CDR3 contains 14 residues. The CDR3 sequence: CASSPPRTTGELFF. The CDR3 DNA reads TGTGCCAGCAGCCCCCCGAGGACTACCGGGGAGCTGTTTTTT. Combining the CDR3 with reference TRBV9 and TRBJ2-2 gives the whole variable domain DSGVTQTPKHLITATGQRVTLRCSPRSGDLSVYWYQQSLDQGLQFLIQYYNGEERAKGNILERFSAQQFPDLHSELNLSSLELGDSALYFCASSPPRTTGELFFGEGSRLTVL.